The 15 T cell receptor beta chains listed next were all sequenced from one sample in a study of CD8+ T cells in alopecia areata (dated by TCRdb to 2016 to 2019). The sample's treatment or condition, from its label and the paper: oral pan-JAK inhibitor, 5-10 mg twice daily. Receptor libraries were prepared by the immunoSEQ multiplex PCR assay. RNA was extracted from all samples and reverse transcribed into cDNA as template for TCR sequencing. Imported from immuneACCESS, the table was reduced by TCRdb to in-frame sequences with V and J called. These copies leave out some clones; in studies compared against another copy, an unresolved V gene accounts for under half, and the cause of the remainder is not known. A total of about 270,000 clones appear in this sample, about 60% of them only once. The biggest ten clones account for more than 0.85% of the sample. Sequencing used CD4+ T cells sorted from blood, obtained at approximately week 52, from a patient treated with tofacitinib. The receptors come from a human donor with alopecia areata.

The gene calls are TRBV6-5 and TRBJ1-1; D not certain. V gave up 7 bases and J gave up 3 bases, with 12 bases separating them. The CDR3 is 13 amino acids. Germline V gives CDR1 MNHEY, CDR2 SVGAGI. The CDR3 nucleotides are TGTGCCAGCATCGGAAACGGGTACACTGAAGCTTTCTTT. Amino acid sequence: CASIGNGYTEAFF.

V and J are TRBV7-8 and TRBJ2-7; D is perhaps TRBD2 (6 bases). Germline V gene sequence: CDR1 SGHVS, CDR2 FQNEAQ. Trimming took 5 bases from V and 9 from J, leaving 20 bases between them. The CDR3 is made up of 14 amino acids. The CDR3 protein is CASSHLQGGRAQYF. The CDR3, as DNA: TGTGCCAGCAGCCATCTCCAGGGAGGACGGGCGCAGTACTTC.

This rearrangement joins TRBV6-5 to TRBJ2-7; no clear D. V lost 4 bases and J 1 base, leaving 11 bases between the germline ends. The CDR3 totals 14 residues. CDR1 and CDR2 (germline): MNHEY, SVGAGI. The CDR3 nucleotides read TGTGCCAGCAGTTTTCGTCAAGAATCCTACGAGCAGTACTTC. Amino acid sequence: CASSFRQESYEQYF.

The rearrangement joins TRBV30 to TRBJ1-5, with D uncertain. Trimming shortened V by 3 bases and J by 3 bases, and 12 bases separated the two germline ends. Germline CDR1 reads GTSNPN; CDR2 reads SVGIG (reference sequence). This CDR3 has 14 amino acids. Here the CDR3 reads CAWSRAQTNQPQHF. CDR3 nucleotides: TGTGCCTGGAGCCGGGCACAGACCAATCAGCCCCAGCATTTT.

The rearrangement uses TRBV28 and TRBJ2-4, with 14 bases matching TRBD2. The CDR3 extends over 20 amino acids. V shed 3 bases, J shed 0 bases, and the junction held 10 bases outside the gene matches. Germline V gene data show CDR1 as MDHEN and CDR2 as SYDVKM. CDR3 region: CASSFPGTSGGNLAKNIQYF. The CDR3 DNA sequence: TGTGCCAGCAGTTTCCCCGGGACTAGCGGGGGCAACCTAGCCAAAAACATTCAGTACTTC.

The gene calls are TRBV30 and TRBJ1-3, with no clear D. V shed 1 base and J shed 3 bases, with 19 bases lying between them. There are 17 residues in the CDR3. Looked up from germline, CDR1 is GTSNPN and CDR2 is SVGIG (reference sequence). Here the CDR3 DNA reads TGTGCCTGGAGTGCCCGACCGTGGAGGGCTCATGGAAACACCATATATTTT. Translating it yields CAWSARPWRAHGNTIYF.

This clone was counted a single time. The gene calls are TRBV30 and TRBJ2-1; 8 bases match TRBD2. The CDR3 spans 16 residues. Germline loops: CDR1 GTSNPN, CDR2 SVGIG (reference sequence). V was clipped by 2 bases and J by 6 bases; unmatched bases: 12. CDR3 DNA: TGTGCCTGGAGTTTACCCATGCCGGGGGGGGGCAATGAGCAGTTCTTC. It is translated as CAWSLPMPGGGNEQFF.

The chain joins TRBV7-9 to TRBJ1-2; the D gene is possibly TRBD1 (6 bases). CDR1 and CDR2 from the germline V gene are SEHNR and FQNEAQ (reference sequence). This CDR3 is built from 15 residues. V was shortened by 2 bases and J by 8 bases, with 18 bases between the two germline ends. In DNA, the CDR3 is TGTGCCAGCAGCTTAACTCAACAGGGATTACGAGGCTACACCTTC. Protein: CASSLTQQGLRGYTF.

The CDR3 DNA reads as TGTGCCAGCGCAAGCGGGGGGATTTGGGAGACCCAGTACTTC. Translating it yields CASASGGIWETQYF. V and J are TRBV9 and TRBJ2-5; 9 nucleotides align to TRBD2. Germline V gene data show CDR1 as SGDLS and CDR2 as YYNGEE. Trimming cost V 7 bases and J 5 bases; bases outside gene matches: 9. The CDR3 totals 14 residues.

The chain has TRBV27 and TRBJ2-5, with a tentative D call TRBD1 (7 bases). The germline V and J ends were trimmed by 6 bases and 5 bases, with 13 bases remaining between them. The CDR3 is made up of 13 amino acids. Per the germline V gene, CDR1 is MNHEY and CDR2 is SMNVEV (reference sequence). DNA of the CDR3: TGTGCCAGCAGCGCGACAGGGAGGGAGACCCAGTACTTC. Translated, it gives CASSATGRETQYF.

V usage is TRBV6-7 and J usage is TRBJ2-5, with 12 bases aligning to TRBD2. TRBV6-7 is an ORF, with its function uncertain. The trim removed 7 bases at V and 4 bases at J, leaving 4 bases unmatched. This CDR3 spans 14 amino acids. CDR3 in DNA: TGTGCCAGCACTAGCGGGGGGGCCCGAGAGACCCAGTACTTC. It specifies CASTSGGARETQYF.

V is TRBV5-1 and J is TRBJ2-7; 9 nucleotides align to TRBD1. Germline CDR1 reads SGHRS; CDR2 reads YFSETQ. This CDR3 is 14 amino acids long. The J segment lost 2 bases and the V segment lost 4 bases, leaving 4 bases of the junction unmatched. The DNA of the CDR3 is TGCGCCAGCAGCCCGGGGACAGGGACCTACGAGCAGTACTTC. As protein: CASSPGTGTYEQYF.

The CDR3 loop is CSVEWGYEQYF. The CDR3 coding sequence is TGCAGCGTTGAGTGGGGTTACGAGCAGTACTTC. The V call is TRBV29-1, the J call TRBJ2-7; D not resolved. Germline-derived CDR1 and CDR2 are SQVTM and ANQGSEA. V lost 3 bases and J lost 4, with 7 bases in between. The CDR3 has 11 residues.

The V gene is TRBV7-9, the J gene TRBJ2-5; TRBD1 might be the D (5 bases). This CDR3 region has 15 residues. Between the trimmed V and J ends, which lost 5 bases and 3 bases, there was a span of 16 bases. Germline lookup yields CDR1 SEHNR and CDR2 FQNEAQ (reference sequence). The CDR3 spells CASSQGSSREETQYF. The CDR3, as DNA: TGTGCCAGCAGCCAGGGATCTTCCCGCGAAGAGACCCAGTACTTC.

This chain joins TRBV6-1 and TRBJ1-1; D not certain. The ends were cut back, 2 bases at V and 1 base at J, with 14 bases in the middle. The V gene's germline CDR1 is MNHNS and CDR2 SASEGT. This CDR3 has 16 residues. The CDR3 is CASSERAAAPNTEAFF. In DNA form, the CDR3 reads TGTGCCAGCAGTGAAAGGGCGGCCGCCCCGAACACTGAAGCTTTCTTT.